The clone carrying this TCR beta chain was picked up one time. In the study's own analysis: Amplified reference gene primers provided the basis for estimating nucleated cell counts. Using immunoSEQ multiplex PCR, the repertoire was profiled, and TCRdb retains in-frame clones only, with some absent. Clone size and V and J calls were adopted from that table, with D and trimming inferred from the DNA. The table shows fewer than 200,000 clones, with about 87% occurring only once. This record comes from a study of blood T cell repertoires in COVID-19. Looking at the study overall: T cells, B-cell-depleted T cells, or PBMCs supplied cDNA or gDNA.

The CDR3 sequence is 14 residues long. Germline V gene sequence: CDR1 SGHTA, CDR2 FQGTGA. The germline V and J ends were trimmed by 5 bases and 1 base, with 8 bases remaining between them. Sample: peripheral blood. The source of this sequence is a man aged 60-69 years with acute or convalescent COVID-19. The genes are TRBV7-3 and TRBJ2-2; D unresolved. The chain's CDR3 is CASSRGGNTGELFF. The CDR3 DNA sequence: TGTGCCAGCAGCCGCGGCGGGAACACCGGGGAGCTGTTTTTT.